This T cell receptor beta chain was sequenced for a study of identical twins. With regard to this clonotype: Its target is unknown.

A universal primer site was added by template switching, and unique molecular identifiers were carried by the cDNA. Each CDR3 protein is one row after TCRdb ran MiXCR on the 5' RACE reads. This sample has some 600,000 distinct CDR3 sequences, with just over 7% found just once. Study results and caveats: A lower insertion count was a feature of abundant cord blood beta clonotypes, with no such feature in memory repertoires. Beta out-of-frame twin sharing showed a weaker excess. Modeled out-of-frame TCR alpha sharing in monozygotic twins fell below observed levels.

The same sample was also used in a study of yellow fever vaccine responses in identical twins.

Sequenced sample: PBMCs. This clonotype was sampled from a woman under 30 in good health.

CDR3 in amino acids: CASSVKRGASTDTQYF. The CDR3, as DNA: TGTGCCAGTAGTGTCAAGCGGGGGGCCAGCACAGATACGCAGTATTTT. The rearrangement uses TRBV19 and TRBJ2-3; 9 positions match TRBD2. J gave up 0 bases and V 5 bases, and 6 bases lay outside the gene matches. The CDR3 has 16 amino acids. CDR1 LNHDA and CDR2 SQIVND come from the germline V gene (reference sequence). Supplemented by reference TRBV19 and TRBJ2-3, the full variable domain reads DGGITQSPKYLFRKEGQNVTLSCEQNLNHDAMYWYRQDPGQGLRLIYYSQIVNDFQKGDIAEGYSVSREKKESFPLTVTSAQKNPTAFYLCASSVKRGASTDTQYFGPGTRLTVL.